These 13 T cell receptor beta chains originate from one sample sequenced in a study of cytomegalovirus exposure and HLA in healthy donors. PCR amplification relied on 60 Vbeta primers (plus 13 Jbeta primers). The repertoire was sequenced with immunoSEQ multiplex PCR; TCRdb's copy has only in-frame clones and lacks some. The sample has about 130,000 clones, 70% to 90% seen once. The specimen was PBMCs. The source is a man younger than 30 in good health and CMV-seropositive.

The chain is built from TRBV6-5 and TRBJ1-4; TRBD1 agrees at 12 bases. This CDR3 has 14 residues. Per germline, CDR1 MNHEY and CDR2 SVGAGI. V lost 5 bases to trimming and J lost 7 bases; unmatched junction nucleotides: 2. Written as DNA, the CDR3 is TGTGCCAGCAGTGAGGGACAGGGGGCTGAAAAACTGTTTTTT. Protein product: CASSEGQGAEKLFF.

The chain has TRBV30 and TRBJ2-2; 10 bases are a match to TRBD1. V was clipped by 7 bases and J by 3 bases; unmatched bases: 5. CDR3 size: 14 residues. CDR1 is GTSNPN, CDR2 SVGIG, per germline (reference sequence). This CDR3 reads CASQDRGDTGELFF. CDR3 DNA: TGTGCCTCCCAGGACAGGGGGGACACCGGGGAGCTGTTTTTT.

The chain carries TRBV5-1 and TRBJ1-1; TRBD1 agrees at 10 bases. CDR3 size: 14 residues. Trimming took 3 bases from V and 9 from J; bases not matched to a gene: 8. Germline V lookup: CDR1 SGHRS, CDR2 YFSETQ. As DNA, the CDR3 is TGCGCCAGCAGCTCTCACGACAGGGGGCAAAAAGCTTTCTTT. Its protein is CASSSHDRGQKAFF.

The table lists this clone with a count of one. The chain couples TRBV18 to TRBJ1-5; a weak D match, TRBD1 (6 bases). The CDR3 runs 16 residues. Deletions cut 2 bases from V and 6 bases from J, with 17 bases between. Germline V lookup: CDR1 KGHSH, CDR2 LQKENI. The CDR3 is CASSPSVGGRGQPQHF. CDR3 coding DNA: TGTGCCAGCTCACCATCCGTGGGGGGGCGAGGTCAGCCCCAGCATTTT.

The CDR3, as DNA: TGCGCCAGCAGCTTCGGCGACAGGACCTTCACAGATACGCAGTATTTT. Amino acid sequence: CASSFGDRTFTDTQYF. J is TRBJ2-3 and V is TRBV5-1, with D possibly matching TRBD1 (6 bases). V lost 2 bases and J 2 bases, leaving 15 bases between the germline ends. The germline V gene has CDR1 SGHRS and CDR2 YFSETQ. The CDR3 is 16 residues long. The variable domain in full, with the rest retrieved from reference TRBV5-1 and TRBJ2-3, is KAGVTQTPRYLIKTRGQQVTLSCSPISGHRSVSWYQQTPGQGLQFLFEYFSETQRNKGNFPGRFSGRQFSNSRSEMNVSTLELGDSALYLCASSFGDRTFTDTQYFGPGTRLTVL.

The rearrangement links TRBV5-1 to TRBJ2-3; no clear D. CDR1 is SGHRS, CDR2 YFSETQ, per germline. Trimming left V 2 bases short and J 6 bases short, with 10 bases between. This CDR3 comprises 13 residues. CDR3 nucleotides: TGCGCCAGCAGCTTCACGCCTAGGGATACGCAGTATTTT. Amino acids: CASSFTPRDTQYF.

This rearrangement joins TRBV19 to TRBJ1-2; TRBD1 matches at 8 bases. The germline V gene has CDR1 LNHDA and CDR2 SQIVND (reference sequence). This CDR3 contains 13 residues. After removal of 3 bases from V and 4 bases from J, the junction contained 1 base not matched to a gene. For the CDR3, the DNA is TGTGCCAGTAGTATCCAGGGGGCCTATGGCTACACCTTC. It yields the protein CASSIQGAYGYTF.

The chain has TRBV5-4 and TRBJ2-3; D may be TRBD2 (6 bases). V lost 10 bases, J lost 6 bases, and 30 bases lay in between. CDR1 is SGHNT, CDR2 YYREEE, per germline (reference sequence). The CDR3 is made up of 17 amino acids. CDR3 loop: CALSLTAGPLGTDTQYF. The CDR3, as DNA: TGTGCCCTCAGCTTGACCGCGGGGCCTCTGGGTACGGATACGCAGTATTTT.

The rearrangement uses TRBV11-1 and TRBJ2-3; 10 bases are shared with TRBD2. The V gene end was trimmed by 3 bases and the J gene end by 5 bases; junction bases not matched to a gene: 5. Per the germline V gene, CDR1 is SGHAT and CDR2 is FQDESV (reference sequence). The CDR3 covers 15 residues. In DNA, the CDR3 is TGTGCCAGCAGCTTTAGCGGGGGGCCAGGAGATACGCAGTATTTT. Amino acids: CASSFSGGPGDTQYF.

The rearrangement joins TRBV10-3 to TRBJ2-1; a weak D match, TRBD1 (6 bases). V was shortened by 7 bases and J by 5 bases, with 12 bases between the two germline ends. Germline V gene data show CDR1 as ENHRY and CDR2 as SYGVKD. The CDR3 spans 13 residues. The CDR3 sequence is CAINPGTNNEQFF. In nucleotides, the CDR3 is TGTGCCATCAATCCCGGGACAAACAATGAGCAGTTCTTC.

This chain joins TRBV10-3 and TRBJ2-1; 9 bases map to TRBD1. V was pared by 8 bases and J by 5 bases, with 4 bases of the junction left unmatched. Germline values: CDR1 ENHRY, CDR2 SYGVKD. The CDR3 runs to 13 residues. CDR3 in DNA: TGTGCCATCTGGACAGGGGCCGACAATGAGCAGTTCTTC. Translation: CAIWTGADNEQFF.

The chain combines TRBV11-2 with TRBJ2-5; 11 bases line up with TRBD2. This CDR3 region has 16 residues. V was clipped by 5 bases and J by 2 bases; unmatched bases: 7. Germline V gene data show CDR1 as SGHAT and CDR2 as FQNNGV. The CDR3 protein is CASSPRLAGYQETQYF. CDR3 bases: TGTGCCAGCAGCCCACGACTAGCGGGGTATCAAGAGACCCAGTACTTC.

V gene TRBV7-3 combines with J gene TRBJ2-1; the match to TRBD2 covers 8 bases. CDR1 is SGHTA, CDR2 FQGTGA, per germline. V was pared by 5 bases and J by 5 bases, with 8 bases of the junction left unmatched. The length of the CDR3 is 15 residues. The CDR3, as DNA: TGTGCCAGCAGCCGTTATATCGGGGGGGACAATGAGCAGTTCTTC. Translated: CASSRYIGGDNEQFF. The variable domain in full, with the rest retrieved from reference TRBV7-3 and TRBJ2-1, is GAGVSQTPSNKVTEKGKYVELRCDPISGHTALYWYRQSLGQGPEFLIYFQGTGAADDSGLPNDRFFAVRPEGSVSTLKIQRTERGDSAVYLCASSRYIGGDNEQFFGPGTRLTVL.